This T cell receptor (beta chain) was obtained from a study of T-cell reconstitution after alpha-beta-depleted transplantation in children. Unique molecular identifiers were used in preparing the TCRbeta library. MiXCR, run by TCRdb on the PCR reads, gives a single entry per CDR3 protein. This table has 83,000 or so distinct CDR3 sequences, roughly 8% appearing once. The CDR3 has 15 residues. CDR1 and CDR2 (germline): DFQATT, SNEGSKA (reference sequence). Trimming took 0 bases from V and 6 from J, leaving 16 bases between them. This clonotype was recorded at least ten times. The chain uses TRBV20-1 and TRBJ2-3; possible D gene TRBD2, 5 bases. The sequencing used PBMCs from the stem cell graft donor, collected from the stem cell graft. The source is a human donor who donated a stem cell graft to a child with congenital amegakaryocytic thrombocytopenia. The CDR3 sequence is CSARDNVRRADTQYF. CDR3 in DNA: TGCAGTGCTAGAGACAACGTGCGGCGGGCGGATACGCAGTATTTT.